Below are 18 T cell receptor beta chains sequenced from a single sample in a study of OX40 agonist ivuxolimab in advanced cancers. The library came from the immunoSEQ multiplex PCR assay. As stored in TCRdb, this immuneACCESS dataset retains in-frame rearrangements with V and J assigned. A fraction of the clones does not appear; measured against another copy, unresolved V genes explain less than half of the discrepancy, and the remainder lacks a known reason. Counted in this sample were roughly 67,000 clones; about 87% of them appeared once. Clones ranked in the top ten supply 4% of the sample. The sequenced sample was CD4+ or CD8+ T cells sorted from blood, obtained in a trial of the OX40 agonist ivuxolimab. The source is an adult with an advanced solid tumor such as melanoma, head and neck, liver or kidney cancer.

The rearrangement joins TRBV25-1 to TRBJ2-7; D is ambiguous. Germline CDR1 and CDR2: MGHDK and SYGVNS. The CDR3 length is 11 residues. Trimming cost V 5 bases and J 7 bases, with 9 bases left between them. The CDR3 coding sequence is TGTGCCAGCAGTTACGGGTATGAGCAGTACTTC. Protein sequence: CASSYGYEQYF.

The chain combines TRBV28 with TRBJ1-2; D possibly corresponds to TRBD1 (5 bases). The V end was cut by 2 bases, the J end by 7 bases, with 11 bases between. The CDR3 length is 13 residues. CDR1 is MDHEN and CDR2 is SYDVKM in the germline V gene. CDR3 in amino acids: CASSLGGGFGYTF. CDR3 DNA: TGTGCCAGCAGTTTAGGGGGAGGGTTTGGCTACACCTTC.

The chain links TRBV28 to TRBJ1-1; D call uncertain. Germline V gives CDR1 MDHEN, CDR2 SYDVKM. V shed 8 bases and J shed 0 bases, with 25 bases lying between them. CDR3 length: 18 residues. The CDR3 here is CASPQAQDPPFMNTEAFF. The CDR3 DNA is TGTGCCAGCCCCCAGGCCCAGGACCCCCCCTTCATGAACACTGAAGCTTTCTTT.

The table lists this clone with a few counts. The chain employs TRBV28 and TRBJ2-7, with D perhaps matching TRBD1 (5 bases). The ends were cut back, 2 bases at V and 6 bases at J, with 17 bases in the middle. The CDR3 sequence is 15 residues long. The germline V gene encodes CDR1 MDHEN and CDR2 SYDVKM. The CDR3 DNA is TGTGCCAGCAGTTTAGGGGCCAGGTCGGTCGGCGAGCAGTACTTC. Its translation: CASSLGARSVGEQYF.

The V call is TRBV15, the J call TRBJ1-1; D is uncertain. The CDR3 consists of 16 residues. Per the germline V gene, CDR1 is LNHNV and CDR2 is YYDKDF (reference sequence). Trimming left V 3 bases short and J 3 bases short, with 17 bases between. The CDR3 coding sequence is TGTGCCACCAGCAGGGTGGGCGGGCGCGGGTACACTGAAGCTTTCTTT. Its translation is CATSRVGGRGYTEAFF.

The chain combines TRBV5-4 with TRBJ1-4; 10 nucleotides line up with TRBD1. The V gene's germline CDR1 is SGHNT and CDR2 YYREEE (reference sequence). The CDR3 contains 15 residues. With 4 bases clipped from V and 7 bases from J, the junction kept 7 bases outside the gene matches. In nucleotides, the CDR3 is TGTGCCAGCAGCCTCGACAGGGGGCGCGCTGAAAAACTGTTTTTT. Protein sequence: CASSLDRGRAEKLFF.

The J gene is TRBJ2-1, the V gene TRBV7-9; possibly TRBD2 for D (7 bases). V was pared by 6 bases and J by 4 bases, with 16 bases between. The CDR3 contains 15 residues. Germline-derived CDR1 and CDR2 are SEHNR and FQNEAQ (reference sequence). As DNA, the CDR3 is TGTGCCAGCAGGATTGAGGGGGGGGGTTACAATGAGCAGTTCTTC. Translated, it gives CASRIEGGGYNEQFF.

The chain couples TRBV5-1 to TRBJ2-1; perhaps TRBD2 as D (6 bases). The ends were cut back, 6 bases at V and 9 bases at J, with 10 bases in the middle. CDR1 is SGHRS, CDR2 YFSETQ, per germline. This CDR3 contains 11 residues. The CDR3 DNA reads as TGCGCCAGCAATTGGGGGGTTGAGCAGTTCTTC. It encodes CASNWGVEQFF.

V is TRBV7-6 and J is TRBJ2-1; 11 nucleotides agree with TRBD2. The CDR3 has 16 residues. The germline V gene has CDR1 SGHVS and CDR2 FNYEAQ. With V trimmed by 5 bases and J by 7 bases, 10 bases remained unmatched. This CDR3 reads CASSQLAGATGNEQFF. The DNA of the CDR3 is TGTGCCAGCAGCCAACTAGCGGGAGCTACCGGGAATGAGCAGTTCTTC.

V and J are TRBV19 and TRBJ1-5; D is unclear. The CDR3 runs to 12 residues. V shed 7 bases and J shed 7 bases, with 11 bases lying between them. Germline CDR1 reads LNHDA; CDR2 reads SQIVND (reference sequence). The CDR3 bases are TGTGCCAGTACCATGGGGAGGCAGCCCCAGCATTTT. Amino acids: CASTMGRQPQHF.

The V call is TRBV10-1, the J call TRBJ1-1; D not resolved. Germline V gives CDR1 WNHNN, CDR2 SYGVQD (reference sequence). V lost 0 bases to trimming and J lost 6 bases, with 8 bases between them. The CDR3 length is 13 residues. The CDR3 coding sequence is TGCGCCAGCAGTGAGTCCACGTCAGCTGAAGCTTTCTTT. Its translation is CASSESTSAEAFF.

In regard to this clone: The sample carries other DNA sequences with the same CDR3. This chain joins TRBV5-1 and TRBJ2-1; D possibly corresponds to TRBD2 (5 bases). The CDR3 spans 14 residues. V shed 0 bases and J shed 6 bases, with 10 bases lying between them. The germline CDR1 and CDR2 sequences are SGHRS and YFSETQ. CDR3 protein: CASSLGLAPNEQFF. The CDR3, as DNA: TGCGCCAGCAGCTTGGGGCTAGCCCCCAATGAGCAGTTCTTC.

The V and J genes are TRBV2 and TRBJ1-5, with D possibly being TRBD1 (5 bases). Germline assignment: CDR1 SNHLY and CDR2 FYNNEI. The CDR3 runs to 13 residues. V lost 8 bases and J lost 4, with 12 bases in between. CDR3 nucleotides: TGTGCCAGCGGGGACTTCGGAAATCAGCCCCAGCATTTT. As protein: CASGDFGNQPQHF.

The chain carries TRBV7-6 and TRBJ2-3, with 9 positions matching TRBD2. V lost 1 base, J lost 4 bases, and 6 bases stayed unmatched. CDR1 is SGHVS and CDR2 is FNYEAQ in the germline V gene. CDR3 length equals 16 residues. DNA of the CDR3: TGTGCCAGCAGCTTAGAGGCGACTAGCGGTCCAGATACGCAGTATTTT. This gives the protein CASSLEATSGPDTQYF.

In this sample, this clone turned up once. The chain joins TRBV30 to TRBJ1-6, with no clear D. CDR3 length equals 15 residues. Between the trimmed V and J ends, which lost 2 bases and 7 bases, there was a span of 15 bases. In germline, CDR1 is GTSNPN, CDR2 SVGIG (reference sequence). The CDR3 sequence is CAWSLSVHGNSPLHF. As DNA, the CDR3 is TGTGCCTGGAGTCTATCCGTTCACGGAAATTCACCCCTCCACTTT.

The chain links TRBV7-2 to TRBJ2-3, with 7 nucleotides matching TRBD2. CDR3 length equals 15 residues. Trimming cost V 0 bases and J 2 bases; bases outside gene matches: 2. Germline values: CDR1 SGHTA, CDR2 FQGNSA. The CDR3 spells CASSLARDYTDTQYF. The CDR3 nucleotides are TGTGCCAGCAGCTTAGCGCGGGACTACACAGATACGCAGTATTTT.

This clone was recorded only once. This chain's CDR3 is CASSPLAAIANTGELFF. CDR3 bases: TGTGCCAGCAGCCCCTTGGCGGCAATAGCGAACACCGGGGAGCTGTTTTTT. The chain carries TRBV7-2 and TRBJ2-2; no reliable D call. V lost 5 bases, J lost 0 bases, and 16 bases lay in between. Germline V gives CDR1 SGHTA, CDR2 FQGNSA. The CDR3 has 17 amino acids.

This chain joins TRBV4-2 and TRBJ2-5; 11 bases agree with TRBD1. Trimming removed 4 bases from V and 5 bases from J; junction bases left unmatched: 0. This CDR3 region has 13 residues. CDR1 and CDR2 from the germline V gene are LGHNA and YNFKEQ. Here the CDR3 reads CASSRTGGETQYF. The CDR3 nucleotides read TGTGCCAGCAGCCGGACAGGGGGCGAGACCCAGTACTTC.